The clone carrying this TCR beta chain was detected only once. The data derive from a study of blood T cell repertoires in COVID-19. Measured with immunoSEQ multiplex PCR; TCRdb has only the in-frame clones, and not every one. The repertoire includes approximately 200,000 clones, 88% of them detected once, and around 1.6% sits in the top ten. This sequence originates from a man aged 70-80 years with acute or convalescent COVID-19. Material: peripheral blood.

CDR3 in amino acids: CASSPDRATNEKLFF. CDR3 nucleotide sequence: TGTGCCAGCAGCCCCGACAGGGCAACTAATGAAAAACTGTTTTTT. This chain joins TRBV7-9 and TRBJ1-4; 7 nucleotides agree with TRBD1. This CDR3 region has 15 residues. V lost 5 bases to trimming and J lost 0 bases; unmatched junction nucleotides: 3. Germline CDR1 reads SEHNR; CDR2 reads FQNEAQ (reference sequence).